What follows are 5 T cell receptor beta chains derived from one specimen sequenced in a study of tumor and adjacent non-tumor tissue in lung cancer. The library came from three nested PCR rounds adapted from ARM-PCR protocols. TCRdb processed the multiplex PCR reads anew with MiXCR; each CDR3 protein has one entry. Of 75,000 to 80,000 distinct CDR3 sequences in the sample, 76% were seen once. The template was RNA from unsorted bulk tissue. More than 3 cm separated this lung sample from the edge of the tumor. Sequenced material: distant non-tumor lung tissue. Receptors were obtained from a man aged 70 or older with non-small cell lung cancer.

The chain links TRBV11-3 to TRBJ2-4; no clear D gene. The V end was cut by 1 base, the J end by 0 bases, with 1 base between. The CDR3 has 13 residues. Germline V gene lookup returns CDR1 SGHNT and CDR2 YENEEA. CDR3 DNA: TGTGCCAGCAGCTTAGGAGCCAAAAACATTCAGTACTTC. Encoded protein: CASSLGAKNIQYF.

The chain joins TRBV5-4 to TRBJ2-7, with TRBD1 matching 9 bases. The germline V gene has CDR1 SGHNT and CDR2 YYREEE (reference sequence). The CDR3 has 13 amino acids. J was trimmed by 13 bases and V by 9 bases; bases with no gene match: 17. Here the CDR3 reads CATSRDRDYEYYF. The CDR3 bases are TGTGCCACTTCGCGGGACAGGGACTACGAGTACTACTTC. Full variable domain (missing parts from reference TRBV5-4 and TRBJ2-7): ETGVTQSPTHLIKTRGQQVTLRCSSQSGHNTVSWYQQALGQGPQFIFQYYREEENGRGNFPPRFSGLQFPNYSSELNVNALELDDSALYLCATSRDRDYEYYFGPGTRLTVT.

This clonotype has only one observation. The chain recombines TRBV18 with TRBJ2-6; D gene ambiguous. The germline CDR1 and CDR2 sequences are KGHSH and LQKENI. This CDR3 region has 18 residues. V lost 1 base and J 0 bases, leaving 13 bases between the germline ends. The CDR3 nucleotides are TGTGCCAGCTCACCACAATCCAGAATCACCTCTGGGGCCAACGTCCTGACTTTC. This sequence encodes CASSPQSRITSGANVLTF.

For this clonotype: The junction departs from the called germline gene at one end, perhaps through a read error. This sequence joins TRBV29-1 and TRBJ2-3, with 9 bases matching TRBD1. Germline lookup yields CDR1 SQVTM and CDR2 ANQGSEA. This CDR3 spans 17 amino acids. Here the CDR3 reads CSILPYVTGGDIDTQFF. DNA for the CDR3: TGCAGCATACTCCCATATGTGACAGGGGGGGACATAGATACGCAGTTTTTT.

On this clonotype: A read error may explain this, as a much larger clone is one base away. This chain uses TRBV6-2 or TRBV6-3 with TRBJ2-2, with 8 positions matching TRBD1. Germline CDR1 is MNHEY and CDR2 is SVGEGT. This CDR3 contains 12 residues. As DNA, the CDR3 is TGTGACAGCAGTACCAAAACAGGGGGGCTGTTTTTT. Its translation is CDSSTKTGGLFF.